The entry below gives a single T cell receptor beta chain sequence along with its context. Its antigen remains undetermined. No base quality information exists; no much larger clone differs at one position. V is reduced by 5 bases and J by 0 bases, leaving a spacing of 8 bases between them. The cysteine opens and the phenylalanine closes a CDR3 of 14 amino acids. Of the read, only the CDR3 DNA is kept; its 42 bases are in frame from base 1. In the germline V gene, CDR1 corresponds to SGHRS and CDR2 to YFSETQ. This specimen belongs to a study of beta chain features in type 1 diabetes listed by TCRdb under 2018. For context, the study as a whole: Mean age, gender distribution, total cell number and subset yield did not differ between patients and healthy donors. Across all samples, fewer than 110,000,000 sorted cells were examined, and cell number per subset correlated strongly with RNA yield. In the study, TCRB repertoires of sorted circulating CD4+ T cell subsets from recently diagnosed type 1 diabetes patients were compared with those of matched healthy donors. Regulatory and stem cell-like memory subsets were isolated from only 8 patients and roughly eight healthy donors, whereas naive and central memory subsets came from all 30 or so donors. Paper-wide results and their limitations: Naive, central memory and regulatory TCRB repertoires appeared to be more alike among patients than among healthy donors. Because cDNA was sequenced instead of genomic DNA, activated cells with high expression could be over-represented, although the groups did not differ in activation or CD3 levels. Because small numbers of individuals were included in the HLA sub-analyses, any influence of HLA type on TCRB rearrangement was left unresolved. Fewer insertions and more nucleotide deletions at VDJ recombination sites were observed in patients with type 1 diabetes, implying thymic rearrangement abnormalities. Shorter templates might have been favored by PCR, but patient and control samples were amplified and corrected together, so both groups would have been affected equally by any skew. In all four CD4+ subsets, TCRB CDR3 length was moderately but significantly shorter in type 1 diabetes patients.

The entire isolated RNA was reverse transcribed using the High Capacity cDNA Reverse Transcription Kit, and thus expressed TCRB transcripts were sequenced. Deep immunoSEQ sequencing was performed on naive, central memory and regulatory T cell samples, with an average of roughly 3.3 million total reads per sample. After sorted cells were lysed in RLT buffer, RNA was extracted with DNase-treated RNeasy Micro or Mini kits, with the choice depending on cell number. To prevent cross-contamination, every cell subset was processed on its own, while patient and healthy donor samples were processed together. Using the immunoSEQ multiplex PCR, TCRB sequences were amplified from cDNA into 87-bp fragments spanning the CDR3 region. Sequencing of the amplicons was performed on the Illumina HiSeq platform. Turning to the authors' computational methods: Synthetic template baselines were used to correct PCR bias computationally, reads within Hamming distance 2 were collapsed together, and singletons that could not be merged were discarded. Reads were aligned to IMGT to assign V, D and J genes, CDR3 length, and insertions or deletions at six rearrangement sites. Clonotype counts were normalized to sorted cell number within each subset before computing true diversity and Gini coefficients with the tcR R package. The overlap coefficient, calculated on TCRB nucleotide sequences, was used to quantify repertoire sharing. In TCRdb, the immuneACCESS table is reduced to in-frame sequences with V and J assigned. These tables do not hold every clone; where another copy was compared, an unresolved V gene accounts for under half, and the others remain unexplained. The V and J calls and clone size are taken from that table; D and trimming were inferred from the DNA. Within this sample are around 15,000 clones, with approximately 71% of them counted one time only. Of the sample, approximately 2.7% is held by the ten largest clones.

A single peripheral blood draw of 95 to 150 mL on average was collected from each donor into heparinised tubes. A BD FACSAria II was used to sort naive, central memory, regulatory and stem cell-like memory CD4+ T cells with a panel that included CD45RO, CCR7, CD25, CD127, CD95 and CD27. Every sorted population had a purity above 95%. PBMCs were separated immediately by Lymphoprep density gradient centrifugation and were stained directly, without being cultured. Samples were stained and sorted in pairs, with one healthy donor and one patient per experiment, so that batch effects were minimized. Recombination linked TRBV5-1 to TRBJ2-2; TRBD1 might be the D gene, on 5 matching bases. This TCR was recovered from a man younger than 45 with type 1 diabetes. Sequenced: Tregs from blood. The cell subset or site label for this specimen denotes: regulatory CD4+ T cells. The CDR3 protein is CASRETANTGELFF. DNA sequence: TGCGCCAGCAGGGAGACAGCGAACACCGGGGAGCTGTTTTTT. This CDR3, with the reference TRBV5-1 and TRBJ2-2 proteins standing in past its ends, gives the full variable domain KAGVTQTPRYLIKTRGQQVTLSCSPISGHRSVSWYQQTPGQGLQFLFEYFSETQRNKGNFPGRFSGRQFSNSRSEMNVSTLELGDSALYLCASRETANTGELFFGEGSRLTVL.